A selection of T cell receptor beta chains follows, all from one sample in a study of identical twins. MiXCR was run by TCRdb on the 5' RACE reads, yielding one entry per CDR3 protein. This sample yields around 160,000 distinct CDR3 sequences, of which roughly 3.5% are seen a single time; 7% to 10% belongs to the top ten. The sequenced sample consisted of memory T cells sorted from blood. The receptors stem from a man between 18 and 35 years old in good health. Each CDR3 is given with its conserved first and last residue. Fields, in order: V gene, J gene, clone size, D gene, CDR3 DNA, CDR3 protein. The D gene is left open where the match is weak. Not every row has a clone size; where given, it reads once, few, many or a size class.

TRBV7-2	TRBJ2-7	many	.	TGTGCCAGCAGCTCAATAGGCGGTCCCTACGAGCAGTACTTC	CASSSIGGPYEQYF
TRBV27	TRBJ1-5	many	.	TGTGCCAGCAGTCGACCTAATCAGCCCCAGCATTTT	CASSRPNQPQHF
TRBV27	TRBJ1-6	many	.	TGTGCCAGCAGTTTTTGGGGAACGAGCTCCTATAATTCACCCCTCCACTTT	CASSFWGTSSYNSPLHF
TRBV16	TRBJ1-6	.	.	TGTGCCAGCAGCAACGATCTACAGGGAGGTTGGTCACCCCTCCACTTT	CASSNDLQGGWSPLHF
TRBV9	TRBJ2-2	many	.	TGTGCCAGCAGCGTAGCTGTCTCCTACACCGGGGAGCTGTTTTTT	CASSVAVSYTGELFF
TRBV10-3	TRBJ2-1	many	.	TGTGCCATCAGTTCGGACGGAAACAATGAGCAGTTCTTC	CAISSDGNNEQFF
TRBV5-1	TRBJ2-7	many	.	TGCGCCAGCAGCTTGGACCAAGCCGTATCCTACGAGCAGTACTTC	CASSLDQAVSYEQYF
TRBV18	TRBJ1-2	.	.	TGTGCCAGCTCACCACCACAGAGCTCCTTAGGCTATGGCTACACCTTC	CASSPPQSSLGYGYTF
TRBV11-2	TRBJ2-7	many	.	TGTGCCAGCAGCTCCACTAGCTACGAGCAGTACTTC	CASSSTSYEQYF
TRBV5-1	TRBJ1-1	many	TRBD1	TGCGCCAGCAGCACGGGACAGTTGAACACTGAAGCTTTCTTT	CASSTGQLNTEAFF
TRBV7-6	TRBJ2-6	few	TRBD1	TGTGCCAGCAGCTCGGGACAGGCCGCGAAATCTGGGGCCAACGTCCTGACTTTC	CASSSGQAAKSGANVLTF
TRBV4-2	TRBJ2-1	many	.	TGTGCCAGCAGCCAAGCTCGGGGCGTCTACAATGAGCAGTTCTTC	CASSQARGVYNEQFF
TRBV10-3	TRBJ1-3	many	.	TGTGCCATCAGTGAAGCGCGAAACACCATATATTTT	CAISEARNTIYF
TRBV10-3	TRBJ2-1	many	TRBD1	TGTGCCATCAGTGAGGACAGGGGGCACAGCTCGGATGAGCAGTTCTTC	CAISEDRGHSSDEQFF
TRBV13	TRBJ2-5	many	.	TGTGCCAGCAGCTTAGACAGGGAGAGGGTGACCCAGTACTTC	CASSLDRERVTQYF
TRBV12-3/TRBV12-4	TRBJ2-3	many	TRBD2	TGTGCCAGCAGTTTAATCGACGGGAGGGTAACAGATACGCAGTATTTT	CASSLIDGRVTDTQYF
TRBV6-1	TRBJ1-5	.	.	TGTGCCAGCAGCCCAGACAACCCGAGTCAGCCCCAGCATTTT	CASSPDNPSQPQHF
TRBV27	TRBJ1-2	.	.	TGTGCCAGCAGTGGGTGGGGCCATGGCTACACCTTC	CASSGWGHGYTF
TRBV18	TRBJ2-1	medium-sized	.	TGTGCCAGCTCACCCTCACTAGGCAATGAGCAGTTCTTC	CASSPSLGNEQFF
TRBV20-1	TRBJ2-3	many	TRBD2	TGCAGTGCTAGAACCGGACTAGCGGGAGTTGGTGATACGCAGTATTTT	CSARTGLAGVGDTQYF
TRBV20-1	TRBJ2-1	many	TRBD2	TGCAGTGCTAGAGCCCTGACTAGCGGGAGGGCCGTTAATGAGCAGTTCTTC	CSARALTSGRAVNEQFF
TRBV12-3/TRBV12-4	TRBJ1-3	many	.	TGTGCCAGCAGCCCTCGGCGCTCTGGAAACACCATATATTTT	CASSPRRSGNTIYF
TRBV29-1	TRBJ2-5	many	.	TGCAGCGGATGGGGTGGACGGGGGACCCAGTACTTC	CSGWGGRGTQYF
TRBV6-5	TRBJ1-6	many	TRBD1	TGTGCCAGCAGTTACTACGGACAGGATAATTCACCCCTCCACTTT	CASSYYGQDNSPLHF
TRBV11-1	TRBJ1-6	many	.	TGTGCCAGCAGCTTATCCGGGCCGGCTAATTCACCCCTCCACTTT	CASSLSGPANSPLHF
TRBV5-1	TRBJ2-1	many	.	TGCGCCAGCAGCTTGGCCTTCCCCGGGAGCTCCTACAATGAGCAGTTCTTC	CASSLAFPGSSYNEQFF
TRBV29-1	TRBJ2-5	many	.	TGCAGCGTTGAACGAGGGCCAGGGGAGACCCAGTACTTC	CSVERGPGETQYF
TRBV29-1	TRBJ2-1	many	TRBD2	TGCAGCGTTTTGACTAGCGGGAGATCAAATGAGCAGTTCTTC	CSVLTSGRSNEQFF
TRBV18	TRBJ1-1	many	.	TGTGCCAGCTCACCCAACGGGAACACTGAAGCTTTCTTT	CASSPNGNTEAFF
TRBV5-1	TRBJ2-5	many	.	TGCGCCAGCAGCCCCGGGACTTCACAAGAGACCCAGTACTTC	CASSPGTSQETQYF
TRBV20-1	TRBJ2-7	many	TRBD2	TGCAGTGCACCTACCTCCGGACTAGCGGGAGGTCACTACGAGCAGTACTTC	CSAPTSGLAGGHYEQYF
TRBV11-3	TRBJ2-1	many	.	TGTGCCAGCAGCTTATTCTTAGAGAGGGGTATCAATGAGCAGTTCTTC	CASSLFLERGINEQFF
TRBV7-8	TRBJ1-1	many	.	TGTGCCAGCAGCTTAGCTGGCAGGGAGACTGAAGCTTTCTTT	CASSLAGRETEAFF
TRBV20-1	TRBJ2-7	many	.	TGCAGTGCTAGCGGGGGCGGGATTTACTACGAGCAGTACTTC	CSASGGGIYYEQYF
TRBV28	TRBJ2-1	many	.	TGTGGGGAAGATGAGCAGTTCTTC	CGEDEQFF
TRBV10-3	TRBJ1-2	many	TRBD1	TGTGCCATCAGCCTGGGACAGGGGAACTATGGCTACACCTTC	CAISLGQGNYGYTF
TRBV20-1	TRBJ1-2	many	TRBD1	TGCAGTTCAGGGGGCTATGGCTACACCTTC	CSSGGYGYTF
TRBV7-2	TRBJ2-2	few	TRBD2	TGTGCCAGCAGCTTATGGGGCACTAGCGTGAACACCGGGGAGCTGTTTTTT	CASSLWGTSVNTGELFF
TRBV10-2	TRBJ1-6	many	.	TGCGCCAGCAGTGAGGGCGGGGGGCGAAATTCACCCCTCCACTTT	CASSEGGGRNSPLHF
TRBV7-2	TRBJ1-1	many	.	TGTGCCAGCAGCTTAGCGTTAGCAGGGACCACTGAAGCTTTCTTT	CASSLALAGTTEAFF
TRBV6-5	TRBJ2-1	many	TRBD1	TGTGCCAGCAGTAGAACAGGGGGTGAGCAGTTCTTC	CASSRTGGEQFF
TRBV6-2/TRBV6-3	TRBJ1-2	many	.	TGTGCCAGCAGTTTGGACTCCGGTGGCTACACCTTC	CASSLDSGGYTF
TRBV29-1	TRBJ2-7	many	TRBD1	TGCAGCGTCCGGCCGGGACAGGGCGAGCAGTACTTC	CSVRPGQGEQYF
TRBV10-3	TRBJ2-5	.	.	TGTGCCATCAGTGCGAGACAGGAAGAGACCCAGTACTTC	CAISARQEETQYF
TRBV19	TRBJ1-1	.	.	TGTGCCAGTAGTATAGCCTCCCCGCGGAACACTGAAGCTTTCTTT	CASSIASPRNTEAFF
TRBV20-1	TRBJ2-3	many	.	TGCAGTGCTAGAGATCCGACACTAGCGGACAGGGCCGGGATAGATACGCAGTATTTT	CSARDPTLADRAGIDTQYF
TRBV9	TRBJ2-1	many	.	TGTGCCACCGAGGCGGCGAGCTCCTACAATGAGCAGTTCTTC	CATEAASSYNEQFF
TRBV6-6	TRBJ2-1	many	.	TGTGCCAGCAGTTACCGGGCCGTGGATGAGCAGTTCTTC	CASSYRAVDEQFF
TRBV6-2/TRBV6-3	TRBJ2-4	many	.	TGTGCCAGCAGCCCCCTTTACCAAAACATTCAGTACTTC	CASSPLYQNIQYF
TRBV19	TRBJ1-1	many	TRBD1	TGTGCCAGTAAGGACAGGGCCTTGAACACTGAAGCTTTCTTT	CASKDRALNTEAFF